Following are 9 T cell receptor beta chains from one sample sequenced in a study of cytomegalovirus exposure and HLA in healthy donors. Primers included in the PCR were 60 Vbeta and 13 Jbeta primers. Sequencing was performed with immunoSEQ multiplex PCR; in TCRdb, only in-frame clones are kept and a portion is missing. The table lists about 50,000 clones. The sequencing sample was made of PBMCs. All receptors derive from a woman aged 55-69 years in good health and CMV-seropositive.

The chain has TRBV11-3 and TRBJ2-1; perhaps TRBD1 as D (6 bases). CDR3 length: 15 residues. Trimming removed 3 bases at V and 5 bases at J, with 14 bases between. Germline lookup yields CDR1 SGHNT and CDR2 YENEEA. CDR3 sequence reads: CASSLTGFADNEQFF. DNA of the CDR3: TGTGCCAGCAGCTTGACAGGATTCGCCGACAATGAGCAGTTCTTC.

The chain joins TRBV7-2 to TRBJ2-7, with TRBD2 matching 7 bases. Per the germline V gene, CDR1 is SGHTA and CDR2 is FQGNSA. The CDR3 runs to 16 residues. Germline trimming cut 2 bases from V and 0 bases from J; bases unmatched to any gene: 7. Written as DNA, the CDR3 is TGTGCCAGCAGCTTACGCCTAGCGGTAAGCTCCTACGAGCAGTACTTC. This encodes CASSLRLAVSSYEQYF.

The V call is TRBV5-4, the J call TRBJ1-2; D not resolved. CDR1 SGHNT and CDR2 YYREEE come from the germline V gene (reference sequence). The length of the CDR3 is 16 residues. V was cut by 0 bases and J by 4 bases, with 16 bases left in between. The CDR3 DNA follows: TGTGCCAGCAGCTTGGCGGTTCAGGTACCACTCTATGGCTACACCTTC. Translated: CASSLAVQVPLYGYTF.

Concerning this clone: The DNA is left out, because the CDR3 cannot be placed on it with certainty; the CDR3 is given as TCRdb lists it. The rearrangement links TRBV6-6 to TRBJ1-5; the table's D call of TRBD1 was not tested on the DNA. Germline V lookup: CDR1 MNHNY, CDR2 SVGAGI (reference sequence). Including both end residues, the CDR3 is 16 amino acids long. The CDR3 loop reads CASSSSGQGSFQPQHF.

The rearrangement uses TRBV19 and TRBJ2-7; D might be TRBD1 (6 bases). Looked up from germline, CDR1 is LNHDA and CDR2 is SQIVND (reference sequence). V was shortened by 4 bases and J by 4 bases, with 11 bases between the two germline ends. CDR3 length equals 13 residues. CDR3 DNA sequence: TGTGCCAGTAGTAAGACAGGACTTTACGAGCAGTACTTC. Encoded protein: CASSKTGLYEQYF.

The chain combines TRBV15 with TRBJ2-5; the D is unclear. CDR3 size: 14 residues. V was trimmed by 5 bases and J by 5 bases, leaving 15 bases between them. CDR1 is LNHNV and CDR2 is YYDKDF in the germline V gene (reference sequence). CDR3 sequence (DNA): TGTGCCACCAGCCCCGACATTGGCCGGGAGACCCAGTACTTC. Protein product: CATSPDIGRETQYF.

The chain recombines TRBV11-2 with TRBJ2-3, with a weak D call TRBD2 (6 bases). Germline V gene sequence: CDR1 SGHAT, CDR2 FQNNGV. V was trimmed by 7 bases and J by 4 bases, leaving 18 bases between them. The CDR3 is made up of 15 amino acids. CDR3 DNA: TGTGCCAGCAACTCTGGTCAGGGACTGGCAGATACGCAGTATTTT. This translates into CASNSGQGLADTQYF.

The rearrangement joins TRBV5-4 to TRBJ2-7, with a weak D call TRBD2 (6 bases). V gave up 4 bases and J gave up 1 base, with 12 bases separating them. The CDR3 is 14 amino acids. CDR1 SGHNT and CDR2 YYREEE come from the germline V gene (reference sequence). The CDR3 bases are TGTGCCAGCAGCAAGGGAGGAGGTTCCTACGAGCAGTACTTC. It specifies CASSKGGGSYEQYF.

The chain has TRBV5-6 and TRBJ1-3, with unresolved D. This CDR3 contains 14 residues. The V end was cut by 3 bases, the J end by 0 bases, with 7 bases between. The germline CDR1 and CDR2 sequences are SGHDT and YYEEEE. CDR3: CASSSRSSGNTIYF. As DNA, the CDR3 is TGTGCCAGCAGCTCACGGAGCTCTGGAAACACCATATATTTT.